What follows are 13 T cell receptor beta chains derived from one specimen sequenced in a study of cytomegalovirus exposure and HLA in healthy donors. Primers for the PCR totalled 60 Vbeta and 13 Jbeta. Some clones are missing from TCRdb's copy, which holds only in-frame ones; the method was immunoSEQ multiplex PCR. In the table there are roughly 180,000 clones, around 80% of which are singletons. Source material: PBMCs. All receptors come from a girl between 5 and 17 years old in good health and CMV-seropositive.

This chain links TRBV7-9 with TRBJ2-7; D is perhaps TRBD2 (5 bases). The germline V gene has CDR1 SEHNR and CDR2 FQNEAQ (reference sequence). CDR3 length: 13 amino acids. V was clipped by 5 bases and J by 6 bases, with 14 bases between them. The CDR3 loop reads CASSTTRGGEQYF. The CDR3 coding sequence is TGTGCCAGCAGCACAACCCGGGGTGGCGAGCAGTACTTC. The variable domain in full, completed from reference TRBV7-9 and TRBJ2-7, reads DTGVSQNPRHKITKRGQNVTFRCDPISEHNRLYWYRQTLGQGPEFLTYFQNEAQLEKSRLLSDRFSAERPKGSFSTLEIQRTEQGDSAMYLCASSTTRGGEQYFGPGTRLTVT.

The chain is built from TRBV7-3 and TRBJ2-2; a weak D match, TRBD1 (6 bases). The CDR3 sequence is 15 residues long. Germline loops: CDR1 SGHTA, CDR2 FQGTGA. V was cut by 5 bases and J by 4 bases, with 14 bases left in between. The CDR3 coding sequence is TGTGCCAGCAGCGAACCGGGACATTCCACCGGGGAGCTGTTTTTT. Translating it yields CASSEPGHSTGELFF. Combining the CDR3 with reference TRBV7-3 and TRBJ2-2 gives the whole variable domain GAGVSQTPSNKVTEKGKYVELRCDPISGHTALYWYRQSLGQGPEFLIYFQGTGAADDSGLPNDRFFAVRPEGSVSTLKIQRTERGDSAVYLCASSEPGHSTGELFFGEGSRLTVL.

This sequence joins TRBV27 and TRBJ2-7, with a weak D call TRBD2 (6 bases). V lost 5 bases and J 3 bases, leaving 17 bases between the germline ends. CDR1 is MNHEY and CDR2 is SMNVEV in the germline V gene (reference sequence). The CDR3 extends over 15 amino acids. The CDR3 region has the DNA TGTGCCAGCAGTCCCCGGCCTGGGGGACTCTACGAGCAGTACTTC. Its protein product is CASSPRPGGLYEQYF.

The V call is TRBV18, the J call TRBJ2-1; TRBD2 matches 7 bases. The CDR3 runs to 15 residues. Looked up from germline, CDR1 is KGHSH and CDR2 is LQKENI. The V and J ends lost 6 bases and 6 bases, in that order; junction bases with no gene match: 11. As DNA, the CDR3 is TGTGCCAGCTCCGTATTACTAGCGTCGACCAATGAGCAGTTCTTC. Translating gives CASSVLLASTNEQFF.

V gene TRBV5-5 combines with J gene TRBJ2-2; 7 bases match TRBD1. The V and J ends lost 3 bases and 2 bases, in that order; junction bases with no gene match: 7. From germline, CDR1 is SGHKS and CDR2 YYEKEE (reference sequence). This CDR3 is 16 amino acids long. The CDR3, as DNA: TGTGCCAGCAGCTCTTACAGGGGCATCAACACCGGGGAGCTGTTTTTT. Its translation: CASSSYRGINTGELFF.

CDR3 loop: CASSSSDRVSNEQFF. CDR3 bases: TGTGCCAGCAGCTCTTCGGACAGGGTCAGCAATGAGCAGTTCTTC. The V and J genes are TRBV7-2 and TRBJ2-1, with 8 nucleotides matching TRBD1. CDR3 length equals 15 residues. With 4 bases clipped from V and 6 bases from J, the junction kept 8 bases outside the gene matches. Per germline, CDR1 SGHTA and CDR2 FQGNSA. The full variable domain, in which reference TRBV7-2 and TRBJ2-1 provide the parts outside the CDR3, is GAGVSQSPSNKVTEKGKDVELRCDPISGHTALYWYRQSLGQGLEFLIYFQGNSAPDKSGLPSDRFSAERTGGSVSTLTIQRTQQEDSAVYLCASSSSDRVSNEQFFGPGTRLTVL.

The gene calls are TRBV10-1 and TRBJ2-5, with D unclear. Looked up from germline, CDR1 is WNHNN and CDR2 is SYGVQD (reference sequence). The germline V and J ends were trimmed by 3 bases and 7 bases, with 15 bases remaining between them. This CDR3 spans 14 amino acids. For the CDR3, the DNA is TGCGCCAGCAGTGAATACGAGGCCGACGGGACCCAGTACTTC. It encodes CASSEYEADGTQYF.

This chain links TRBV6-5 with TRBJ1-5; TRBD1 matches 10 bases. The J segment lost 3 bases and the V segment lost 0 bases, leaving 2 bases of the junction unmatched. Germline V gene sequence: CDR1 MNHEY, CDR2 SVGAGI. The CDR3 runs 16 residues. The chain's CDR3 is CASSYSGTGVNQPQHF. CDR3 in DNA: TGTGCCAGCAGTTACTCAGGGACAGGGGTCAATCAGCCCCAGCATTTT.

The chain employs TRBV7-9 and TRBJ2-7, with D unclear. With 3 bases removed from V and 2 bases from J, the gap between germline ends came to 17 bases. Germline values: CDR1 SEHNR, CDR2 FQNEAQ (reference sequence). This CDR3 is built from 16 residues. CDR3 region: CASSFGSGVSTYEQYF. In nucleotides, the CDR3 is TGTGCCAGCAGCTTTGGGTCCGGAGTAAGCACCTACGAGCAGTACTTC. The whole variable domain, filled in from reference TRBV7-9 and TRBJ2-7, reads DTGVSQNPRHKITKRGQNVTFRCDPISEHNRLYWYRQTLGQGPEFLTYFQNEAQLEKSRLLSDRFSAERPKGSFSTLEIQRTEQGDSAMYLCASSFGSGVSTYEQYFGPGTRLTVT.

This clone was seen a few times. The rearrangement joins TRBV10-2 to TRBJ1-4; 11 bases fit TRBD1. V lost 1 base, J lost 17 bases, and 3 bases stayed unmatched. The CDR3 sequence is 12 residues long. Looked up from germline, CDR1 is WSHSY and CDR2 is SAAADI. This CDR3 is CASSELDRGQFF. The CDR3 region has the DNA TGCGCCAGCAGTGAGTTGGACAGGGGGCAATTTTTT.

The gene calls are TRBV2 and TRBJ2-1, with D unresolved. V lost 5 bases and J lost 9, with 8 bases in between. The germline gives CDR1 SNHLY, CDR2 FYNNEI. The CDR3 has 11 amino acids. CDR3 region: CASSPLIEQFF. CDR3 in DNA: TGTGCCAGCAGTCCTTTAATTGAGCAGTTCTTC.

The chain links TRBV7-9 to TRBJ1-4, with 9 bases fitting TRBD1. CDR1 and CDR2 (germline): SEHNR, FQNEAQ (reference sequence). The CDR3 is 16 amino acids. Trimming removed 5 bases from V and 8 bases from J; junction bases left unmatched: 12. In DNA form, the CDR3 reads TGTGCCAGCAGCCCCATTATACAGGGGGCTGGGGAAAAACTGTTTTTT. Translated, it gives CASSPIIQGAGEKLFF.

The CDR3 DNA follows: TGTGCCAGCAGCCGAAGGGGCACAGGCTCGAGCTCCTACGAGCAGTACTTC. This translates into CASSRRGTGSSSYEQYF. The rearrangement links TRBV2 to TRBJ2-7; perhaps TRBD1 as D (5 bases). Germline V gene sequence: CDR1 SNHLY, CDR2 FYNNEI. CDR3 length: 17 amino acids. With 6 bases removed from V and 0 bases from J, the gap between germline ends came to 21 bases.